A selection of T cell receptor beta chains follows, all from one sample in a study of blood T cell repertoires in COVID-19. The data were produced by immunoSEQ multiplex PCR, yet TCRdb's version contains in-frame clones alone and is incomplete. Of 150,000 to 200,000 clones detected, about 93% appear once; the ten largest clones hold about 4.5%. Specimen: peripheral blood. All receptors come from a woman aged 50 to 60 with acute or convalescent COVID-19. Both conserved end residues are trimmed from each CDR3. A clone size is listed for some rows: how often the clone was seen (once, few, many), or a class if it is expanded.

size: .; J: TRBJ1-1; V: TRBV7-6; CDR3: ASSPGSRENTEAF
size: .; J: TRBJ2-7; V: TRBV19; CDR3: ASSNPTGGHSYEQY
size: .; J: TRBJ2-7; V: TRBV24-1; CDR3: ATSAGTGEQY
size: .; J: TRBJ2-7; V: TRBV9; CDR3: ASSVEERGFPYEQY
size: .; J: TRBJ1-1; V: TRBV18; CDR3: ASSPPGTRALNTEAF
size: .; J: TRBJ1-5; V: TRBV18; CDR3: ASSPREGQPQH
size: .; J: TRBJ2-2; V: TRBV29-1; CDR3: SAPRDTGELF
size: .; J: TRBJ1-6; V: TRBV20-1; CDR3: SASYGGSSPLH
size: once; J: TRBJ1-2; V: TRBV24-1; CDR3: ATSDYRGMYT
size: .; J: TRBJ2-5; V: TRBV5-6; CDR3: ASSSGTGRGETQY
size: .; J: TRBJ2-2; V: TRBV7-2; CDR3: ASSFTGATGELF
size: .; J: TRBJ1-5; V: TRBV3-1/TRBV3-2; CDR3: ASSRQLNQPQH
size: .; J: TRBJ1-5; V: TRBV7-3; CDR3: ASSFTDRGFQPQH
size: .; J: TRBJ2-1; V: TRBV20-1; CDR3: SARRGIAGF
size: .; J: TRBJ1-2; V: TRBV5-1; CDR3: ASSGQGAHYGYT
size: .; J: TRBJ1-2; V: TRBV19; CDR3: ASSLFTGNYT
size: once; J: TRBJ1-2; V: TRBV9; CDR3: ASSVDRELPYGYT
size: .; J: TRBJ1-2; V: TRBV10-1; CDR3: ASSETGSYGYT
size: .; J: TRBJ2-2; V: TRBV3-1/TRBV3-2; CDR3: ASSQGRGYSGELF
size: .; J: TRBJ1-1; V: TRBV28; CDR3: ASNKQGRGTEAF
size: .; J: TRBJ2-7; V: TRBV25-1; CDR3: ASSETGPSSYEQY
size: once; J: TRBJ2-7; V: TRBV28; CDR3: ASSYGTSGSYEQY
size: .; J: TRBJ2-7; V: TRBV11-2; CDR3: ASSLGKGAYEQY
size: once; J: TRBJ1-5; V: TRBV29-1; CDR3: SVEGGGISNQPQH
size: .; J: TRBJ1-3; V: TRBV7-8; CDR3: ASTQGPGSGNTIY
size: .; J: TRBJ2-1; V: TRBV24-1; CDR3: ATSGYNIGGGYNEQF
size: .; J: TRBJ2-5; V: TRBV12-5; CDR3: ASGLWLAETQY
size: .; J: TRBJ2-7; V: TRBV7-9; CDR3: ASSSLWEQY
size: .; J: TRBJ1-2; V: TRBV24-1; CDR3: ATSTGTSGYT
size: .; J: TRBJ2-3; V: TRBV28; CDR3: ASSLADTDTQY
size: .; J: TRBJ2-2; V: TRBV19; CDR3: ASTPGTTSGELF
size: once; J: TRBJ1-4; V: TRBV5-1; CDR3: ASSLGTGVEKLF
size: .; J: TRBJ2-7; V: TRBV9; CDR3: ASSVREGPFREQY
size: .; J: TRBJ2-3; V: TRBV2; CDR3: ASSVHQTESSTDTQY
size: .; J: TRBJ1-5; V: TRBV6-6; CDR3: ASSYRQGNQPQH